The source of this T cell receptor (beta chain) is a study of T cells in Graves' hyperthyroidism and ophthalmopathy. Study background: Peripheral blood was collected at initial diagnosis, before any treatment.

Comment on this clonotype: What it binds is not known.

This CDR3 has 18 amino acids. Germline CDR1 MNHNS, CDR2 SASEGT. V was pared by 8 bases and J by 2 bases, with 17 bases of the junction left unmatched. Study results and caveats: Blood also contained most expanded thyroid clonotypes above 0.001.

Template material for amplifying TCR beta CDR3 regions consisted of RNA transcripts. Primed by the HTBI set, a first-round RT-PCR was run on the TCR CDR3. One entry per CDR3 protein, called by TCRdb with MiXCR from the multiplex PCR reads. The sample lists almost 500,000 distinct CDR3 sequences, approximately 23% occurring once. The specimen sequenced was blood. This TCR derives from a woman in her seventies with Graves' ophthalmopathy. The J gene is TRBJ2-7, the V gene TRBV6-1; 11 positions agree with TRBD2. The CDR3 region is CASSPDSGRAASAYEQYF. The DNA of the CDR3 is TGTGCCAGCTCACCAGATAGCGGGAGGGCGGCTTCGGCCTACGAGCAGTACTTC.